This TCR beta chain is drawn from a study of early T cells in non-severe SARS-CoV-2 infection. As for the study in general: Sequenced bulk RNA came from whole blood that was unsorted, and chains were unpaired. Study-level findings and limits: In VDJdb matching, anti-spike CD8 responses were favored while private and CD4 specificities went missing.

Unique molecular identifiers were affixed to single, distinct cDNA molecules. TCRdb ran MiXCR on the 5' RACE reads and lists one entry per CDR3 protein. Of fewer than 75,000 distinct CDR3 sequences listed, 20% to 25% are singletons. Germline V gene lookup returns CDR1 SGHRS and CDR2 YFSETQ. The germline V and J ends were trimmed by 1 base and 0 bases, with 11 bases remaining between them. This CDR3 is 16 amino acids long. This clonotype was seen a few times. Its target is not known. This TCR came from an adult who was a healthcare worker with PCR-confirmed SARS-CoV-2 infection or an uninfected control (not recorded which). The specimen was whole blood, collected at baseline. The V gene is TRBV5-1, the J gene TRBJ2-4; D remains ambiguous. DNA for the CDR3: TGCGCCAGCAGCTTGAATCCTGGGCGAGCCAAAAACATTCAGTACTTC. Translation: CASSLNPGRAKNIQYF.